In this sample, the clone carrying this T cell receptor (beta chain) turned up once. Authors' analysis steps: Reference gene primer amplification gave nucleated cell count estimates. Sequencing used immunoSEQ multiplex PCR; TCRdb keeps in-frame clones, though not all of them. V and J calls plus clone size are reproduced from that table; the DNA served to infer D and trimming. The sample shows approximately 52,000 clones, approximately 90% of them seen only once. This record comes from a study of blood T cell repertoires in COVID-19. Study in general: Researchers got acute and convalescent COVID-19 samples from the United States, Italy and Spain. PBMCs, B-cell-depleted T cells, or T cells provided the cDNA or gDNA that made up the material.

Looked up from germline, CDR1 is LNHDA and CDR2 is SQIVND (reference sequence). This CDR3 contains 14 residues. V gave up 7 bases and J gave up 0 bases, with 10 bases separating them. The sequence came from a man in his forties or fifties with acute or convalescent COVID-19. The sample taken for sequencing was peripheral blood. This chain joins TRBV19 and TRBJ1-3; D may be TRBD1 (5 bases). Here the CDR3 DNA reads TGTGCCAGTATTAGGGGAAGCTCTGGAAACACCATATATTTT. This codes for CASIRGSSGNTIYF.